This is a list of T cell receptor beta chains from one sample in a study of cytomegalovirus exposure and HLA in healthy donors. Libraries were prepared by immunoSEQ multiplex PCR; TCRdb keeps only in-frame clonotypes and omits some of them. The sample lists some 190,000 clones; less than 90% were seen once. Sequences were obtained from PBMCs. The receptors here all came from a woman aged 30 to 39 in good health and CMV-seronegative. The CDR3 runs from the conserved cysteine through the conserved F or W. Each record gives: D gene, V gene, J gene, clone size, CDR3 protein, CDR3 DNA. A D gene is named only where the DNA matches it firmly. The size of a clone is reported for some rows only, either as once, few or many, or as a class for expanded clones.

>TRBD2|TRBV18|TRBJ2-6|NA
CASDMTSGGANGLTF
TGTGCCAGCGACATGACTAGCGGTGGGGCCAACGGCCTGACTTTC
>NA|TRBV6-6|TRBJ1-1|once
CASSYAGWGTEAFF
TGTGCCAGCAGTTATGCAGGGTGGGGCACTGAAGCTTTCTTT
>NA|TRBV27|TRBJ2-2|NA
CASSFRNTGELFF
TGTGCCAGCAGTTTTCGGAACACCGGGGAGCTGTTTTTT
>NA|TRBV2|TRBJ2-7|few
CASHEDTVSYEQYF
TGTGCCAGCCACGAGGACACCGTCTCCTACGAGCAGTACTTC
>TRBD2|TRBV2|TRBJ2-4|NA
CASSRDYQRDIQYF
TGTGCCAGCAGTCGGGACTACCAGAGGGACATTCAGTACTTC
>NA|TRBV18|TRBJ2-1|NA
CASSPNNQPRNEQFF
TGTGCCAGCTCACCGAATAACCAACCGCGCAATGAGCAGTTCTTC
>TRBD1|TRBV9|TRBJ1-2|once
CASSVDPGGNGYTF
TGTGCCAGCAGCGTAGATCCAGGGGGTAATGGCTACACCTTC
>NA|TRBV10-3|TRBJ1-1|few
CAISVDLNTEAFF
TGTGCCATCAGTGTAGACTTGAACACTGAAGCTTTCTTT
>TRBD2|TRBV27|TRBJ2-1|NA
CASRYIAGGTYNEQFF
TGTGCCAGCAGGTATATAGCGGGGGGCACTTACAATGAGCAGTTCTTC
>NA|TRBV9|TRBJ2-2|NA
CASSVVGQGNTGELFF
TGTGCCAGCAGCGTAGTGGGTCAGGGGAACACCGGGGAGCTGTTTTTT
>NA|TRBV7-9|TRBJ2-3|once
CASSFGSDTQYF
TGTGCCAGCAGCTTCGGGTCAGATACGCAGTATTTT
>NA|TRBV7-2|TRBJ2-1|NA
CASTPRSHEQFF
TGTGCCAGCACCCCGAGGTCCCATGAGCAGTTCTTC
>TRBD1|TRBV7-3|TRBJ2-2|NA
CASSPWTGNTGELFF
TGTGCCAGCAGCCCGTGGACAGGGAACACCGGGGAGCTGTTTTTT
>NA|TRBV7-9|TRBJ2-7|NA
CASSLASGQRVINSYEQYF
TGTGCCAGCAGCTTAGCGAGTGGACAACGCGTGATAAACTCCTACGAGCAGTACTTC
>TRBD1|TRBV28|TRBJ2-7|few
CASSIDRVPYEQYF
TGTGCCAGCAGTATCGACAGGGTTCCCTACGAGCAGTACTTC
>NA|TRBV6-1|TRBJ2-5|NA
CASKWSGRGETQYF
TGTGCCAGCAAGTGGTCCGGGAGAGGCGAGACCCAGTACTTC
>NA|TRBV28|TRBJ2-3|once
CASQTVDTKTDTQYF
TGTGCCAGCCAAACTGTGGACACGAAAACAGATACGCAGTATTTT
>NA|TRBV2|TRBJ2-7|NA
CASKAGRESYEQYF
TGTGCCAGCAAAGCCGGCAGGGAATCCTACGAGCAGTACTTC
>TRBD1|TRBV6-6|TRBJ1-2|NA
CASGDRDYGYTF
TGTGCCAGCGGGGACAGGGACTATGGCTACACCTTC
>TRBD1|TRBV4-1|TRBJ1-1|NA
CASSQTGSTGTEAFF
TGCGCCAGCAGCCAGACAGGGTCTACGGGCACTGAAGCTTTCTTT
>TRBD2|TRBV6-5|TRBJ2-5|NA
CASSYVTSGRETQYF
TGTGCCAGCAGTTACGTGACTAGCGGGAGGGAGACCCAGTACTTC
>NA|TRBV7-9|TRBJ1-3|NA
CASSFGSTSGNTIYF
TGTGCCAGCAGCTTCGGGTCCACCTCTGGAAACACCATATATTTT
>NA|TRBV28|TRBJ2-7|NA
CASTQEGNYEQYF
TGTGCCAGCACCCAGGAGGGGAACTACGAGCAGTACTTC
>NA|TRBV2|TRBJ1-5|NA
CASSERNSNQPQHF
TGTGCCAGCAGTGAACGTAATAGCAATCAGCCCCAGCATTTT
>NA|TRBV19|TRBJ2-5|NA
CASSIHPTAQETQYF
TGTGCCAGTAGTATTCACCCGACAGCACAAGAGACCCAGTACTTC
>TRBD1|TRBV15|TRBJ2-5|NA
CATSRVPGQGAETQYF
TGTGCCACCAGCAGAGTCCCGGGACAGGGGGCAGAGACCCAGTACTTC
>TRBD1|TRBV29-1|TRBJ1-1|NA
CSVLQTGDTEAFF
TGCAGCGTTCTTCAGACAGGGGACACTGAAGCTTTCTTT
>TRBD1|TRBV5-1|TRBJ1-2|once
CASSDRDNYGYTF
TGCGCCAGCAGTGACAGGGATAACTATGGCTACACCTTC
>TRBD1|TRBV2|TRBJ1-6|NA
CASGTGGTSPLHF
TGTGCCAGCGGAACAGGGGGAACTTCACCCCTCCACTTT
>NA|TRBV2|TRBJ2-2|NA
CASRGGLRLTGELFF
TGTGCCAGCAGAGGAGGACTAAGACTGACCGGGGAGCTGTTTTTT
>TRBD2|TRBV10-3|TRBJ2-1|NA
CAISESSSGGAGQFF
TGTGCCATCAGTGAGTCGAGTAGCGGGGGGGCCGGACAGTTCTTC
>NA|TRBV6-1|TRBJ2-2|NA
CASSGPQGRELFF
TGTGCCAGCAGTGGGCCTCAGGGGAGGGAGCTGTTTTTT
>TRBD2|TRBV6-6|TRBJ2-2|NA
CASGGAGGEAGELFF
TGTGCCAGCGGGGGAGCGGGAGGGGAGGCCGGGGAGCTGTTTTTT
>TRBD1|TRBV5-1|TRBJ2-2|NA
CASSLGTGPTGELFF
TGCGCCAGCAGCTTAGGGACAGGACCGACCGGGGAGCTGTTTTTT
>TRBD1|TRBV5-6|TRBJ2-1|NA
CASYRDRGNEQFF
TGTGCCAGTTACCGGGACAGGGGGAATGAGCAGTTCTTC
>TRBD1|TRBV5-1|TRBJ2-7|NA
CASSHRTGYSYEQYF
TGCGCCAGCAGCCATAGGACAGGGTACTCCTACGAGCAGTACTTC
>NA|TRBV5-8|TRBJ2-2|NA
CAGDFANTGELFF
TGTGCCGGAGACTTCGCGAACACCGGGGAGCTGTTTTTT
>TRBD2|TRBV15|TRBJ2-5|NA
CATSGLAGPGETQYF
TGTGCCACCAGCGGGTTAGCGGGGCCTGGTGAGACCCAGTACTTC
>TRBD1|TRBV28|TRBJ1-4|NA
CASTRGQGAFSGEKLFF
TGTGCCAGCACCCGGGGACAGGGGGCTTTTAGTGGTGAAAAACTGTTTTTT
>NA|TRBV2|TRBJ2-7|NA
CASSDGKSYEQYF
TGTGCCAGCAGTGACGGGAAATCCTACGAGCAGTACTTC
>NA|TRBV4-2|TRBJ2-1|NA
CASSQASHGTFEQFF
TGTGCCAGCAGCCAAGCTAGCCACGGTACTTTTGAGCAGTTCTTC
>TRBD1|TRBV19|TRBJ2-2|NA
CASSLPGGFETGELFF
TGTGCCAGTAGTTTGCCAGGGGGCTTCGAGACCGGGGAGCTGTTTTTT
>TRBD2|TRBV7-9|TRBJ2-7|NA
CASSLVLAGPYEQYF
TGTGCCAGCAGCTTAGTACTAGCGGGACCCTACGAGCAGTACTTC
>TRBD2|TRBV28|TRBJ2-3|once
CASSLGLAGGPGTDTQYF
TGTGCCAGCAGTCTAGGACTAGCGGGGGGGCCGGGCACAGATACGCAGTATTTT
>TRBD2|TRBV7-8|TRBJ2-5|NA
CASSLPSSGDQETQYF
TGTGCCAGCAGCTTACCCTCTAGCGGGGACCAAGAGACCCAGTACTTC
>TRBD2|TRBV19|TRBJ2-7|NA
CASSITPSGSYEQYF
TGTGCCAGTAGTATAACCCCTAGCGGCTCCTACGAGCAGTACTTC
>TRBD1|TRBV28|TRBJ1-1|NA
CASSPHQDRALDTEAFF
TGTGCCAGCAGTCCCCACCAGGACAGGGCATTGGACACTGAAGCTTTCTTT
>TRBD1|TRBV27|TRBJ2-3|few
CASSSSGGAVGTQYF
TGTGCCAGCAGTTCTTCAGGGGGCGCGGTTGGTACGCAGTATTTT
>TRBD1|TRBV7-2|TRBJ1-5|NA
CASSLGQKHQPQHF
TGTGCCAGCAGCTTGGGACAGAAGCATCAGCCCCAGCATTTT
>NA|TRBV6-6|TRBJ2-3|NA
CASSFQGRTDTQYF
TGTGCCAGCAGTTTCCAGGGGCGAACAGATACGCAGTATTTT
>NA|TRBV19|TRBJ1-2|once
CASSQRGGNYGYTF
TGTGCCAGTAGCCAAAGGGGAGGGAACTATGGCTACACCTTC
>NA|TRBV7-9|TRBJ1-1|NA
CASSLELRAEAFF
TGTGCCAGCAGCTTAGAGCTTCGCGCTGAAGCTTTCTTT
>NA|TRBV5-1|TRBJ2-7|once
CASSEGAYEQYF
TGCGCCAGCAGCGAGGGGGCCTACGAGCAGTACTTC
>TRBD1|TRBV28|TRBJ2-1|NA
CASSGGQGIIYNEQFF
TGTGCCAGCAGTGGGGGACAGGGGATAATTTACAATGAGCAGTTCTTC